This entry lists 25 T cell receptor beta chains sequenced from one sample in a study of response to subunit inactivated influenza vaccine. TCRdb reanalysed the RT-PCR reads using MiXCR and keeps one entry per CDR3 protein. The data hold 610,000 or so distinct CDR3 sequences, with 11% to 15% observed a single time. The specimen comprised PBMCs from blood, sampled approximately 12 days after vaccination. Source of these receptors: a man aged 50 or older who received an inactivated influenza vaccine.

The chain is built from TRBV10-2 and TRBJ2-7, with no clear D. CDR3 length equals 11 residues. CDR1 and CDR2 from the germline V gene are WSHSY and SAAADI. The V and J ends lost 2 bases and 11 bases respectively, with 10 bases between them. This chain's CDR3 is CASSEGYHKYF. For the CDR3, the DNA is TGCGCCAGCAGTGAGGGGTACCACAAGTACTTC.

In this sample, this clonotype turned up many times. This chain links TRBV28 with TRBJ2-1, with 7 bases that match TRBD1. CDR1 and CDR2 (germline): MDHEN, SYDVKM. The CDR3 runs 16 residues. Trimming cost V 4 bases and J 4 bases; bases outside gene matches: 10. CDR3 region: CASSSARQGAYNEQFF. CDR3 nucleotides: TGTGCCAGCAGTTCCGCCCGACAGGGCGCTTACAATGAGCAGTTCTTC.

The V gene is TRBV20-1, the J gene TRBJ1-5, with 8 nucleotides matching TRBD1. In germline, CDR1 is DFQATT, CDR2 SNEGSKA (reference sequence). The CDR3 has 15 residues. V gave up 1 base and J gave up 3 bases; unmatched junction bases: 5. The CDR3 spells CSARVPGGSNQPQHF. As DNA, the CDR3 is TGCAGTGCTAGAGTTCCAGGGGGCTCCAATCAGCCCCAGCATTTT.

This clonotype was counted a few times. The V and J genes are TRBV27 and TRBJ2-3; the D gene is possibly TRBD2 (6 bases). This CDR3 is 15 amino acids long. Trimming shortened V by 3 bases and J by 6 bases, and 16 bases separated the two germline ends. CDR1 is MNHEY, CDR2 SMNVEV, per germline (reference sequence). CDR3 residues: CASSLAGRMVDTQYF. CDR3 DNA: TGTGCCAGCAGTTTGGCGGGGAGGATGGTGGATACGCAGTATTTT.

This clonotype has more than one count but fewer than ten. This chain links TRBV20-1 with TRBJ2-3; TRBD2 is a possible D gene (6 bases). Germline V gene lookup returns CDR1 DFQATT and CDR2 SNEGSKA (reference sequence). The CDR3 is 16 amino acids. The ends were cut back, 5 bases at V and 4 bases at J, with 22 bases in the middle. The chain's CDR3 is CSALAGSAGFSDTQYF. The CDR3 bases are TGCAGTGCTCTCGCGGGGTCGGCCGGTTTCTCAGATACGCAGTATTTT.

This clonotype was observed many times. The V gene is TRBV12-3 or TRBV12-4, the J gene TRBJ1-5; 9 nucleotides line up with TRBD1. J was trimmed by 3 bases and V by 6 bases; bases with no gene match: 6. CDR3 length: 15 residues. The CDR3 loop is CASSLTGGFNQPQHF. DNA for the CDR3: TGTGCCAGCAGCCTGACAGGGGGTTTCAATCAGCCCCAGCATTTT.

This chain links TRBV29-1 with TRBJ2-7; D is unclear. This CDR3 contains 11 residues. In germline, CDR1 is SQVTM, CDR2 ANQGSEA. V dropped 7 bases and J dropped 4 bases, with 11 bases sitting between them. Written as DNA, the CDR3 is TGCAGCGCATACAGTCCTTACGAGCAGTACTTC. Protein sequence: CSAYSPYEQYF.

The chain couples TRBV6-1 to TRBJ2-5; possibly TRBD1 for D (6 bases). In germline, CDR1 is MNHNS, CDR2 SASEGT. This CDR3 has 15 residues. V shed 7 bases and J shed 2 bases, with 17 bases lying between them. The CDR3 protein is CASNARRGIQETQYF. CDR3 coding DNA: TGTGCCAGCAACGCGCGCAGGGGAATTCAAGAGACCCAGTACTTC.

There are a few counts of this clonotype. CDR3 in DNA: TGTGCCAGCAGAAAACAGGACAATGAGCAGTTCTTC. Amino acids: CASRKQDNEQFF. The rearrangement joins TRBV6-2 or TRBV6-3 to TRBJ2-1; maybe TRBD1 (5 bases). Germline V gene lookup returns CDR1 MNHEY and CDR2 SVGEGT. The CDR3 sequence is 12 residues long. The ends were cut back, 6 bases at V and 5 bases at J, with 8 bases in the middle.

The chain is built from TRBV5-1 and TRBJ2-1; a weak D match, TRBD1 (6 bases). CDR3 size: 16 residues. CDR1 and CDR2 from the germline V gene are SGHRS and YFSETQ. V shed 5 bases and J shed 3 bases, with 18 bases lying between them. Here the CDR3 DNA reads TGCGCCAGCAGTCCGGGCGGTCAGGGGAGCTACAATGAGCAGTTCTTC. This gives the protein CASSPGGQGSYNEQFF.

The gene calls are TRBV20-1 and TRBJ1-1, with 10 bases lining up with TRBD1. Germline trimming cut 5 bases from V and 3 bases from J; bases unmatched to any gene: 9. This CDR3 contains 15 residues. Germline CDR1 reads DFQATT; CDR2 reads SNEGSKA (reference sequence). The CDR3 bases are TGCAGTGCTGTAAACCGGGACAGGGGTTACACTGAAGCTTTCTTT. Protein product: CSAVNRDRGYTEAFF.

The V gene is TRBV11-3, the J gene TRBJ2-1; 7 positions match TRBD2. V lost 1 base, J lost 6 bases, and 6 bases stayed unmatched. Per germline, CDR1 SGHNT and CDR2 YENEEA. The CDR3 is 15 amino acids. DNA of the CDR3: TGTGCCAGCAGCTTAGGCGGGAGAGACCTCAATGAGCAGTTCTTC. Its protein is CASSLGGRDLNEQFF. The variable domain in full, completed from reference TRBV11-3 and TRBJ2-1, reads EAGVVQSPRYKIIEKKQPVAFWCNPISGHNTLYWYLQNLGQGPELLIRYENEEAVDDSQLPKDRFSAERLKGVDSTLKIQPAELGDSAVYLCASSLGGRDLNEQFFGPGTRLTVL.

Written as DNA, the CDR3 is TGTGCCACCAGTGATTTGACTAACACAGATACGCAGTATTTT. This encodes CATSDLTNTDTQYF. This chain uses TRBV24-1 with TRBJ2-3, with D unclear. CDR3 length: 14 amino acids. The germline V gene has CDR1 KGHDR and CDR2 SFDVKD. Between the trimmed V and J ends, which lost 0 bases and 2 bases, there was a span of 5 bases.

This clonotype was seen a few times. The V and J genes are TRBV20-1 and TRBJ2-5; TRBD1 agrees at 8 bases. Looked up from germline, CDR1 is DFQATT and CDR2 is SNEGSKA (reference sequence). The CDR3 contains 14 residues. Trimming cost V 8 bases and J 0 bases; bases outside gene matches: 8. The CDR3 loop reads CSTYRTGNQETQYF. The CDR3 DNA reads TGCAGTACCTATAGGACAGGGAACCAAGAGACCCAGTACTTC.

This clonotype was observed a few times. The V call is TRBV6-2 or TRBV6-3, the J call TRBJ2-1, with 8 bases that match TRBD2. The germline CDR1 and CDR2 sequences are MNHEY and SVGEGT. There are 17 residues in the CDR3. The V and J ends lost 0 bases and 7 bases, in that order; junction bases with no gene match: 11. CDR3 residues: CASSYSRRSGGGNEQFF. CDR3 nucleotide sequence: TGTGCCAGCAGTTACTCTCGAAGGAGCGGGGGAGGTAATGAGCAGTTCTTC.

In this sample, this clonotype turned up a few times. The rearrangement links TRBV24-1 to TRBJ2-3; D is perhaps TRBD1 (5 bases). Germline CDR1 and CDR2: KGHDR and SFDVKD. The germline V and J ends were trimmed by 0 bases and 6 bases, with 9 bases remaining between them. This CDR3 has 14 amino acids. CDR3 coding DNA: TGTGCCACCAGTGATTTGGGTGGGGCCGATACGCAGTATTTT. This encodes CATSDLGGADTQYF.

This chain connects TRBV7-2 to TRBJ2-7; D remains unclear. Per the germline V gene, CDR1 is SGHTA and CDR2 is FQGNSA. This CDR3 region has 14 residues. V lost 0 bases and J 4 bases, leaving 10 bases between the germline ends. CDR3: CASSLAGSPYEQYF. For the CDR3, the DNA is TGTGCCAGCAGCTTAGCTGGCAGTCCTTACGAGCAGTACTTC.

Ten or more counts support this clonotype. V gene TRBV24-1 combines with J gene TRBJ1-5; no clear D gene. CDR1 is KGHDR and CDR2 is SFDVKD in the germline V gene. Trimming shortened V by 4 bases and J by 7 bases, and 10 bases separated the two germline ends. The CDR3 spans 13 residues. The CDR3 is CATSERERQPQHF. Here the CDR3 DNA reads TGTGCCACCAGTGAAAGGGAACGGCAGCCCCAGCATTTT.

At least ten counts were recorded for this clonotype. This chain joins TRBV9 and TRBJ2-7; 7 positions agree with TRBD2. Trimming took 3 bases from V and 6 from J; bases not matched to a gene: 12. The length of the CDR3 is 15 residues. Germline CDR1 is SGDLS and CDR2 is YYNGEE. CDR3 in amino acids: CASSASPGAGSEQYF. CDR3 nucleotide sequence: TGTGCCAGCAGCGCAAGCCCCGGAGCGGGGAGCGAGCAGTACTTC. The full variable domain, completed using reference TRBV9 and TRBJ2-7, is DSGVTQTPKHLITATGQRVTLRCSPRSGDLSVYWYQQSLDQGLQFLIQYYNGEERAKGNILERFSAQQFPDLHSELNLSSLELGDSALYFCASSASPGAGSEQYFGPGTRLTVT.

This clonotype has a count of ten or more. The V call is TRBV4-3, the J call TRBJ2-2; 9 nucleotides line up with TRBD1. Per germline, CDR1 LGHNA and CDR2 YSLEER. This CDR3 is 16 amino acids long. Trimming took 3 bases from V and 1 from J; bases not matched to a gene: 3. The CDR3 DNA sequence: TGCGCCAGCAGCCAGAAGACAGGGGGGAACACCGGGGAGCTGTTTTTT. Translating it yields CASSQKTGGNTGELFF.

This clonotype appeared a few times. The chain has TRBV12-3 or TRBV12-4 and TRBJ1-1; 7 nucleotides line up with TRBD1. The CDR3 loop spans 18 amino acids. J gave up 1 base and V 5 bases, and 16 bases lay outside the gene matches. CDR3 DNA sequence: TGTGCCAGCAGTCCAGTGGGGGGGGGACAGAGGAGGAACACTGAAGCTTTCTTT. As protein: CASSPVGGGQRRNTEAFF.

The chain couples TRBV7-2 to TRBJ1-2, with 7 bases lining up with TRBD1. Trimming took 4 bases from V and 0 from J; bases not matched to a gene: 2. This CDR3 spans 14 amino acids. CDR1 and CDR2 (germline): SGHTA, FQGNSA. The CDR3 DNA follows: TGTGCCAGCAGCTGGGGACAGTCTAACTATGGCTACACCTTC. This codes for CASSWGQSNYGYTF.

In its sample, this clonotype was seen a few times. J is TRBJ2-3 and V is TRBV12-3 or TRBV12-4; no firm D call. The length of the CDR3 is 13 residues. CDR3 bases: TGTGCTATTAGGTGGGGTAGCACAGATACGCAGTATTTT. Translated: CAIRWGSTDTQYF.

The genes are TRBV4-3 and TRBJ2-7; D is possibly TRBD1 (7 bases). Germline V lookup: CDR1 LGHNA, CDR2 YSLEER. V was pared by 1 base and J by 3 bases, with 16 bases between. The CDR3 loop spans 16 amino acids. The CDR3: CASSQALQGGLYEQYF. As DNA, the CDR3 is TGCGCCAGCAGCCAAGCGCTCCAGGGGGGCCTCTACGAGCAGTACTTC.

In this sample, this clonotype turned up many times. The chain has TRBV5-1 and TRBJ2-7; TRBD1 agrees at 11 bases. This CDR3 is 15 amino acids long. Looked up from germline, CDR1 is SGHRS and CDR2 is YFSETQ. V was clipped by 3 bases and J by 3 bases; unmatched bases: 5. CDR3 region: CASSSGQGGVYEQYF. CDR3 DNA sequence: TGCGCCAGCAGCTCGGGACAGGGGGGTGTCTACGAGCAGTACTTC. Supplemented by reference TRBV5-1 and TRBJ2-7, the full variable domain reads KAGVTQTPRYLIKTRGQQVTLSCSPISGHRSVSWYQQTPGQGLQFLFEYFSETQRNKGNFPGRFSGRQFSNSRSEMNVSTLELGDSALYLCASSSGQGGVYEQYFGPGTRLTVT.